Reported below is one T cell receptor (beta chain). Its antigen is not identified. The data originate from a study of Ad26.COV2.S vaccination and SARS-CoV-2 variants. Whole-study results and caveats: Vaccinees showed greater spike-specific TCR breadth than placebo recipients. In vaccinated individuals, spike-specific CD8+ and CD4+ T cell responses reportedly displayed substantial breadth.

Repertoires were generated with immunoSEQ multiplex PCR, while TCRdb's copy carries only in-frame clones and drops some. The sample consists of about 680,000 clones, around 89% of them appearing once. Treatment denoted: some 20 received Ad26.COV2.S at low or high dose, single or two shots; roughly 5 received placebo; per-sample allocation not given. Specimens were obtained on day 63 following the first vaccine or placebo injection. The vaccine antigen was prefusion-stabilized Wuhan SARS-CoV-2 spike. This TCR came from a person aged 18-65 years who received the Ad26.COV2.S COVID-19 vaccine or a placebo. The source material was peripheral blood, sampled in a trial of Ad26.COV2.S vaccine versus placebo.

The CDR3 DNA reads as TGTGCCAGCAGTTTTGGGGGAGGGGCGTTAGGCGAGCAGTACTTC. Translated, it gives CASSFGGGALGEQYF. The chain links TRBV27 to TRBJ2-7; 7 bases fit TRBD2. The V gene end was trimmed by 3 bases and the J gene end by 6 bases; junction bases not matched to a gene: 11. Germline-derived CDR1 and CDR2 are MNHEY and SMNVEV (reference sequence). The CDR3 consists of 15 residues.